These 32 T cell receptor beta chains were sequenced from one sample in a study of technical replicates of blood from a few donors. Measured with immunoSEQ multiplex PCR; TCRdb has only the in-frame clones, and not every one. The repertoire holds 82,000 or so clones, with roughly 95% as singletons. Material for sequencing was T cells isolated from PBMCs. The receptors shown here come from a human donor in good health.

A word on this clone: The sample carries other DNA sequences with the same CDR3. The rearrangement links TRBV5-1 to TRBJ2-3; TRBD1 matches 7 bases. This CDR3 has 14 amino acids. V was clipped by 0 bases and J by 3 bases; unmatched bases: 1. Looked up from germline, CDR1 is SGHRS and CDR2 is YFSETQ. Here the CDR3 reads CASSLDRGTDTQYF. The DNA of the CDR3 is TGCGCCAGCAGCTTGGACAGGGGTACAGATACGCAGTATTTT.

This rearrangement joins TRBV5-1 to TRBJ1-5, with D possibly being TRBD1 (5 bases). The length of the CDR3 is 15 residues. The V end lost 0 bases, the J end lost 7 bases, and 14 bases lay between the germline ends. CDR1 is SGHRS, CDR2 YFSETQ, per germline. The CDR3 protein is CASSLDSSQGQPQHF. The CDR3, as DNA: TGCGCCAGCAGCTTGGACAGTTCGCAGGGCCAGCCCCAGCATTTT.

The chain links TRBV2 to TRBJ1-2, with D possibly matching TRBD1 (6 bases). Germline V gene lookup returns CDR1 SNHLY and CDR2 FYNNEI. There are 12 residues in the CDR3. The V gene lost 7 bases and the J gene lost 7 bases, with 13 bases spanning the gap. CDR3 region: CASTLRGIGYTF. CDR3 bases: TGTGCCAGCACCCTCAGGGGTATTGGCTACACCTTC. Full variable domain (missing parts from reference TRBV2 and TRBJ1-2): EPEVTQTPSHQVTQMGQEVILRCVPISNHLYFYWYRQILGQKVEFLVSFYNNEISEKSEIFDDQFSVERPDGSNFTLKIRSTKLEDSAMYFCASTLRGIGYTFGSGTRLTVV.

This sequence joins TRBV5-1 and TRBJ1-2; 7 nucleotides line up with TRBD1. Germline trimming cut 0 bases from V and 6 bases from J; bases unmatched to any gene: 2. The germline gives CDR1 SGHRS, CDR2 YFSETQ. The CDR3 runs to 13 residues. In DNA form, the CDR3 reads TGCGCCAGCAGCTTGGCTACAGGGGATGGCTACACCTTC. This sequence encodes CASSLATGDGYTF.

The chain joins TRBV5-1 to TRBJ1-4, with D possibly matching TRBD1 (6 bases). CDR1 is SGHRS, CDR2 YFSETQ, per germline. The CDR3 consists of 16 residues. V dropped 2 bases and J dropped 8 bases, with 19 bases sitting between them. The CDR3 nucleotides are TGCGCCAGCAGCTTTTGGGCCCCTATAGACAGGGAAAAACTGTTTTTT. Amino acid sequence: CASSFWAPIDREKLFF. The full variable domain, rest sourced from reference TRBV5-1 and TRBJ1-4, is KAGVTQTPRYLIKTRGQQVTLSCSPISGHRSVSWYQQTPGQGLQFLFEYFSETQRNKGNFPGRFSGRQFSNSRSEMNVSTLELGDSALYLCASSFWAPIDREKLFFGSGTQLSVL.

The V gene is TRBV5-1, the J gene TRBJ1-5; a weak D match, TRBD1 (5 bases). Germline V gene data show CDR1 as SGHRS and CDR2 as YFSETQ. Trimming pared 3 bases from V and 0 bases from J, leaving 19 bases between. The CDR3 is 18 residues long. The CDR3 nucleotides are TGCGCCAGCAGCTCCATTGAACCAGACAGCTATAGCAATCAGCCCCAGCATTTT. Its translation is CASSSIEPDSYSNQPQHF. The entire variable domain, with the rest obtained from reference TRBV5-1 and TRBJ1-5, is as follows: KAGVTQTPRYLIKTRGQQVTLSCSPISGHRSVSWYQQTPGQGLQFLFEYFSETQRNKGNFPGRFSGRQFSNSRSEMNVSTLELGDSALYLCASSSIEPDSYSNQPQHFGDGTRLSIL.

The gene calls are TRBV4-3 and TRBJ2-7, with a weak D call TRBD2 (6 bases). The CDR3 is 14 residues long. Germline CDR1 and CDR2: LGHNA and YSLEER. The V end was cut by 2 bases, the J end by 1 base, with 9 bases between. The CDR3 protein is CASSQYRGSYEQYF. The CDR3 DNA follows: TGCGCCAGCAGCCAATATCGGGGGTCCTACGAGCAGTACTTC.

This sequence joins TRBV4-1 and TRBJ2-1; 12 bases are a match to TRBD2. Per the germline V gene, CDR1 is MGHRA and CDR2 is YSYEKL. The trim removed 1 base at V and 2 bases at J, leaving 0 bases unmatched. This CDR3 comprises 16 residues. The CDR3 region has the DNA TGCGCCAGCAGCCAAGGGACTAGCGGGGCCTACAATGAGCAGTTCTTC. As protein: CASSQGTSGAYNEQFF.

V usage is TRBV7-3 and J usage is TRBJ2-1, with 9 bases aligning to TRBD2. The ends lost 4 bases at V and 4 bases at J; junction bases unmatched: 8. CDR1 SGHTA and CDR2 FQGTGA come from the germline V gene. This CDR3 spans 16 amino acids. The CDR3 nucleotides are TGTGCCAGCAGCTCCTTAGCGGGAGTTACATACAATGAGCAGTTCTTC. Protein sequence: CASSSLAGVTYNEQFF.

The chain recombines TRBV7-8 with TRBJ1-5, with D unclear. Germline CDR1 and CDR2: SGHVS and FQNEAQ. The CDR3 is made up of 16 amino acids. Between the trimmed V and J ends, which lost 1 base and 2 bases, there was a span of 12 bases. This CDR3 is CASSLGRAVGNQPQHF. The CDR3 DNA sequence: TGTGCCAGCAGCTTAGGTAGAGCCGTCGGCAATCAGCCCCAGCATTTT.

CDR3 amino acids: CASSQTTQGLNTDTQYF. CDR3 DNA sequence: TGCGCCAGCAGCCAAACAACACAGGGACTAAACACAGATACGCAGTATTTT. This chain connects TRBV5-1 to TRBJ2-3; D may be TRBD2 (7 bases). In germline, CDR1 is SGHRS, CDR2 YFSETQ. V lost 4 bases and J lost 2, with 20 bases in between. The CDR3 loop spans 17 amino acids.

CDR3 nucleotide sequence: TGTGCCAGCAGTCGCACAGAAAGCTATGGCTACACCTTC. Translation gives CASSRTESYGYTF. The rearrangement joins TRBV6-5 to TRBJ1-2; D gene ambiguous. V dropped 5 bases and J dropped 4 bases, with 11 bases sitting between them. The germline gives CDR1 MNHEY, CDR2 SVGAGI. This CDR3 comprises 13 residues.

This chain joins TRBV11-3 and TRBJ2-3; TRBD1 is a possible D gene (6 bases). From germline, CDR1 is SGHNT and CDR2 YENEEA. Trimming pared 4 bases from V and 3 bases from J, leaving 14 bases between. This CDR3 comprises 15 residues. The CDR3, as DNA: TGTGCCAGCAGCTACTTCCGGGACAAAACAGATACGCAGTATTTT. Residues: CASSYFRDKTDTQYF.

The chain carries TRBV7-2 and TRBJ1-5, with 7 nucleotides matching TRBD1. The trim removed 5 bases at V and 7 bases at J, leaving 2 bases unmatched. Germline V gene sequence: CDR1 SGHTA, CDR2 FQGNSA. This CDR3 is 12 amino acids long. The CDR3 coding sequence is TGTGCCAGCAGCCAGACAGGGCAGCCCCAGCATTTT. This encodes CASSQTGQPQHF.

The chain joins TRBV19 to TRBJ1-5, with 8 bases aligning to TRBD1. This CDR3 region has 14 residues. V dropped 4 bases and J dropped 9; count of bases not matched to a gene: 8. CDR1 LNHDA and CDR2 SQIVND come from the germline V gene (reference sequence). This CDR3 is CASSTQGAYRPQHF. DNA for the CDR3: TGTGCCAGTAGTACCCAGGGGGCGTACCGGCCCCAGCATTTT.

The chain employs TRBV7-9 and TRBJ1-4; 8 bases are a match to TRBD1. The junction had 6 bases not matched to a gene; V was cut back by 7 bases and J by 8 bases. Germline CDR1 reads SEHNR; CDR2 reads FQNEAQ (reference sequence). CDR3 size: 13 residues. CDR3 DNA sequence: TGTGCCAGCACTAGGACAGGGAGGGAAAAACTGTTTTTT. As protein: CASTRTGREKLFF.

There are a few counts of this clone. J is TRBJ2-2 and V is TRBV21-1; TRBD2 is the table's D call, not checked against the DNA. TRBV21-1 is a recognized pseudogene. The CDR3 length is 13 residues. The CDR3 DNA is TGTGCCAGCAGCAAGTTGAGGGCCGGGGAGCTGTTTTTT. Its protein is CASSKLRAGELFF.

The DNA of the CDR3 is TGTGCCAGCAGCGTAGGGGCCCGCTCCTACAATGAGCAGTTCTTC. It specifies CASSVGARSYNEQFF. The J gene is TRBJ2-1, the V gene TRBV9; D gene unclear. Germline V lookup: CDR1 SGDLS, CDR2 YYNGEE. The V and J ends lost 0 bases and 0 bases respectively, with 7 bases between them. This CDR3 is 15 amino acids long.

The gene calls are TRBV7-2 and TRBJ1-1; TRBD1 is a possible D gene (6 bases). CDR3 length: 14 residues. V lost 7 bases to trimming and J lost 6 bases, with 18 bases between them. Per germline, CDR1 SGHTA and CDR2 FQGNSA. Written as DNA, the CDR3 is TGTGCCAGCACCAACACAGGGAGCTCCGCTGAAGCTTTCTTT. It is translated as CASTNTGSSAEAFF.

V usage is TRBV14 and J usage is TRBJ1-2; D gene uncertain. The CDR3 has 15 residues. V dropped 0 bases and J dropped 3 bases, with 11 bases sitting between them. The germline CDR1 and CDR2 sequences are SGHDN and FVKESK. CDR3 loop: CASSQDPPRYYGYTF. The CDR3 nucleotides read TGTGCCAGCAGCCAAGATCCCCCCAGGTACTATGGCTACACCTTC.

The chain carries TRBV18 and TRBJ1-5; D perhaps matches TRBD1 (5 bases). V lost 3 bases and J lost 4, with 16 bases in between. Germline loops: CDR1 KGHSH, CDR2 LQKENI. The CDR3 length is 16 residues. The CDR3 DNA reads as TGTGCCAGCTCACCGCGACAGTTGGTACCTAATCAGCCCCAGCATTTT. Translation: CASSPRQLVPNQPQHF. The entire variable domain, with the rest obtained from reference TRBV18 and TRBJ1-5, is as follows: NAGVMQNPRHLVRRRGQEARLRCSPMKGHSHVYWYRQLPEEGLKFMVYLQKENIIDESGMPKERFSAEFPKEGPSILRIQQVVRGDSAAYFCASSPRQLVPNQPQHFGDGTRLSIL.

The rearrangement links TRBV21-1 to TRBJ1-4; the DNA was not used to check the table's D call, TRBD1. TRBV21-1 is classified as a pseudogene. This CDR3 is 21 amino acids long. The CDR3 DNA reads as TGTGCCAGCATCAGAACTCCACAGGGGCCCAGGGGGCCAACAACTAATGAAAAACTGTTTTTT. Protein: CASIRTPQGPRGPTTNEKLFF.

The rearrangement joins TRBV19 to TRBJ2-7; 10 bases are a match to TRBD1. CDR1 is LNHDA, CDR2 SQIVND, per germline (reference sequence). The CDR3 length is 14 residues. With V trimmed by 6 bases and J by 3 bases, 5 bases remained unmatched. The chain's CDR3 is CASSRGQGFYEQYF. CDR3 nucleotides: TGTGCCAGTAGCCGGGGACAGGGGTTCTACGAGCAGTACTTC. The variable domain in full, with the rest retrieved from reference TRBV19 and TRBJ2-7, is DGGITQSPKYLFRKEGQNVTLSCEQNLNHDAMYWYRQDPGQGLRLIYYSQIVNDFQKGDIAEGYSVSREKKESFPLTVTSAQKNPTAFYLCASSRGQGFYEQYFGPGTRLTVT.

This sequence joins TRBV2 and TRBJ1-5; perhaps TRBD1 as D (5 bases). CDR1 and CDR2 from the germline V gene are SNHLY and FYNNEI. The CDR3 extends over 13 amino acids. Deletions cut 8 bases from V and 6 bases from J, with 14 bases between. The CDR3 region has the DNA TGTGCCAGCGATTCGGGGGAGCGTCAGCCCCAGCATTTT. Translation gives CASDSGERQPQHF.

The chain links TRBV10-2 to TRBJ2-1; 8 positions match TRBD2. The CDR3 spans 14 residues. The germline V gene encodes CDR1 WSHSY and CDR2 SAAADI. V lost 6 bases and J lost 2; bases outside the gene matches: 3. The CDR3 nucleotides are TGCGCCAGCAGAGCGGGACTAGCCTACAATGAGCAGTTCTTC. This sequence encodes CASRAGLAYNEQFF.

The V gene is TRBV30, the J gene TRBJ2-7; 7 nucleotides align to TRBD2. The germline CDR1 and CDR2 sequences are GTSNPN and SVGIG (reference sequence). Trimming cost V 2 bases and J 6 bases; bases outside gene matches: 10. The CDR3 is made up of 14 amino acids. In nucleotides, the CDR3 is TGTGCCTGGAGTCCTAATCGGGGGGACGTCGAGCAGTACTTC. Residues: CAWSPNRGDVEQYF.

The V call is TRBV10-1, the J call TRBJ1-2; 7 nucleotides match TRBD1. The CDR3 covers 16 residues. Germline V gives CDR1 WNHNN, CDR2 SYGVQD (reference sequence). V was pared by 0 bases and J by 8 bases, with 12 bases of the junction left unmatched. The CDR3: CASSESRTGGVGGYTF. The CDR3, as DNA: TGCGCCAGCAGTGAGTCTAGGACAGGTGGCGTCGGGGGCTACACCTTC.

The J gene is TRBJ1-4, the V gene TRBV6-5; the D gene is possibly TRBD1 (6 bases). Germline assignment: CDR1 MNHEY and CDR2 SVGAGI. Trimming pared 6 bases from V and 0 bases from J, leaving 11 bases between. The CDR3 has 15 amino acids. The CDR3, as DNA: TGTGCCAGCAGCACAGGGTATGCAACTAATGAAAAACTGTTTTTT. Its translation: CASSTGYATNEKLFF.

This chain links TRBV5-1 with TRBJ2-7, with unresolved D. The CDR3 loop spans 13 amino acids. The V and J ends lost 4 bases and 3 bases respectively, with 11 bases between them. Germline lookup yields CDR1 SGHRS and CDR2 YFSETQ. The DNA for the CDR3 is TGCGCCAGCAGCCCAAAGACTCACTACGAGCAGTACTTC. Its protein product is CASSPKTHYEQYF.

This clone was detected only once. The rearrangement links TRBV6-1 to TRBJ1-5; the match to TRBD1 covers 12 bases. CDR3 size: 14 residues. V dropped 8 bases and J dropped 6; count of bases not matched to a gene: 5. Germline lookup yields CDR1 MNHNS and CDR2 SASEGT. CDR3 amino acids: CASARDRGLQPQHF. As DNA, the CDR3 is TGTGCCAGCGCTCGGGACAGGGGGCTTCAGCCCCAGCATTTT.

The CDR3 nucleotides are TGTGCCTGGAGCCATTACGAGCAGTACTTC. It yields the protein CAWSHYEQYF. V gene TRBV30 combines with J gene TRBJ2-7; D is uncertain. Trimming shortened V by 3 bases and J by 4 bases, and 4 bases separated the two germline ends. Germline CDR1 is GTSNPN and CDR2 is SVGIG (reference sequence). The CDR3 contains 10 residues.

The J gene is TRBJ1-2, the V gene TRBV4-1; 7 bases agree with TRBD1. Germline values: CDR1 MGHRA, CDR2 YSYEKL. V lost 4 bases and J lost 3; bases outside the gene matches: 5. This CDR3 is 14 amino acids long. The CDR3 bases are TGCGCCAGCAGCCCGCGAACAGGGGACTATGGCTACACCTTC. Residues: CASSPRTGDYGYTF.